What follows are 15 T cell receptor beta chains derived from one specimen sequenced in a study of T cell changes during pregnancy in multiple sclerosis. Libraries were prepared by immunoSEQ multiplex PCR; TCRdb keeps only in-frame clonotypes and omits some of them. In the table there are about 64,000 clones, roughly 87% of which are singletons. The specimen comprised peripheral blood, sampled in the third trimester of pregnancy. The source of these receptors is a female donor in good health, enrolled as a control in a pregnancy study.

This clone appeared a single time. The rearrangement joins TRBV5-5 to TRBJ1-2; 9 positions agree with TRBD1. Unmatched junction bases numbered 7, after V lost 3 bases and J lost 4 bases. This CDR3 comprises 15 residues. Germline V gene sequence: CDR1 SGHKS, CDR2 YYEKEE (reference sequence). CDR3 coding DNA: TGTGCCAGCAGCTCCGGACAGGGGATGATCTATGGCTACACCTTC. It codes for CASSSGQGMIYGYTF.

The chain links TRBV30 to TRBJ1-6, with 11 bases aligning to TRBD1. V lost 4 bases, J lost 7 bases, and 3 bases stayed unmatched. The CDR3 extends over 14 amino acids. Germline V CDR1 and CDR2: GTSNPN, SVGIG (reference sequence). In DNA, the CDR3 is TGTGCCTGGAAAGGGACAGGGGGAAATTCACCCCTCCACTTT. It is translated as CAWKGTGGNSPLHF.

J is TRBJ2-5 and V is TRBV2, with a possible D match to TRBD2 (6 bases). CDR1 and CDR2 from the germline V gene are SNHLY and FYNNEI. Trimming took off 3 bases at V and 2 bases at J, with 10 bases between the two ends. The CDR3 extends over 14 amino acids. CDR3 bases: TGTGCCAGCAGTGACGACGGGAGACAAGAGACCCAGTACTTC. Residues: CASSDDGRQETQYF.

The chain recombines TRBV7-2 with TRBJ2-2; TRBD2 agrees at 12 bases. Germline CDR1 and CDR2: SGHTA and FQGNSA. The ends lost 5 bases at V and 7 bases at J; junction bases unmatched: 2. The CDR3 extends over 14 amino acids. Here the CDR3 reads CASSRTSGVGELFF. The CDR3 DNA reads as TGTGCCAGCAGCCGGACTAGCGGGGTCGGGGAGCTGTTTTTT.

The chain recombines TRBV19 with TRBJ2-3, with 7 bases that match TRBD1. The CDR3 spans 17 residues. V dropped 3 bases and J dropped 6; count of bases not matched to a gene: 15. The germline V gene encodes CDR1 LNHDA and CDR2 SQIVND (reference sequence). This CDR3 reads CASSIIDGRQGADTQYF. In DNA, the CDR3 is TGTGCCAGTAGTATCATCGACGGTAGACAGGGCGCCGATACGCAGTATTTT.

V and J are TRBV29-1 and TRBJ2-7, with 11 bases identical to TRBD1. Germline values: CDR1 SQVTM, CDR2 ANQGSEA. V was clipped by 0 bases and J by 6 bases; unmatched bases: 4. CDR3 size: 14 residues. The CDR3 sequence is CSVEDRTGGLEQYF. The CDR3 region has the DNA TGCAGCGTTGAAGATAGGACAGGGGGCCTCGAGCAGTACTTC.

This chain joins TRBV5-6 and TRBJ1-4; D uncertain. The germline gives CDR1 SGHDT, CDR2 YYEEEE. The CDR3 is made up of 12 amino acids. V was cut by 0 bases and J by 14 bases, with 11 bases left in between. CDR3 DNA sequence: TGTGCCAGCAGCTTGGCCTCCGGTAAGCTGTTTTTT. Translation: CASSLASGKLFF.

The chain couples TRBV6-5 to TRBJ1-5; D uncertain. Germline V lookup: CDR1 MNHEY, CDR2 SVGAGI. This CDR3 comprises 14 residues. Trimming took off 2 bases at V and 5 bases at J, with 10 bases between the two ends. CDR3 bases: TGTGCCAGCAGTTACGCAGGTGGGCATCAGCCCCAGCATTTT. It translates to CASSYAGGHQPQHF.

The chain employs TRBV27 and TRBJ2-3, with D uncertain. The length of the CDR3 is 15 residues. Trimming cost V 2 bases and J 0 bases, with 9 bases left between them. Per the germline V gene, CDR1 is MNHEY and CDR2 is SMNVEV (reference sequence). CDR3 in DNA: TGTGCCAGCAGTTTAGTCCCCCTCAGCACAGATACGCAGTATTTT. Translated, it gives CASSLVPLSTDTQYF.

The chain is built from TRBV27 and TRBJ1-2; a possible D gene is TRBD1 (6 bases). From germline, CDR1 is MNHEY and CDR2 SMNVEV (reference sequence). Trimming stripped 2 bases from V and 2 bases from J, with 9 bases between. The CDR3 has 14 residues. In DNA form, the CDR3 reads TGTGCCAGCAGTTTAACGACAGGAAACTATGGCTACACCTTC. Protein: CASSLTTGNYGYTF.

The chain is built from TRBV6-5 and TRBJ2-1; 11 bases align to TRBD2. J was trimmed by 11 bases and V by 7 bases; bases with no gene match: 10. Germline assignment: CDR1 MNHEY and CDR2 SVGAGI. The CDR3 has 14 residues. The CDR3 region is CASTPTSGGLKQFF. The CDR3 coding sequence is TGTGCCAGCACCCCAACTAGCGGGGGCCTAAAGCAGTTCTTC.

The V call is TRBV9, the J call TRBJ2-2; tentative D call: TRBD2 (6 bases). Germline V gives CDR1 SGDLS, CDR2 YYNGEE. This CDR3 is built from 16 residues. The V end lost 2 bases, the J end lost 2 bases, and 13 bases lay between the germline ends. CDR3 residues: CASSVRSGPNTGELFF. CDR3 nucleotides: TGTGCCAGCAGCGTCAGGAGCGGGCCCAACACCGGGGAGCTGTTTTTT.

The rearrangement uses TRBV7-2 and TRBJ1-2, with 10 bases identical to TRBD1. The CDR3 is 16 residues long. J lost 1 base, V lost 4 bases, and 6 bases had no gene match. Germline CDR1 SGHTA, CDR2 FQGNSA. The CDR3 loop reads CASSWMTGGVNYGYTF. The CDR3 DNA reads as TGTGCCAGCAGCTGGATGACAGGGGGCGTTAACTATGGCTACACCTTC.

This clone was detected only once. V usage is TRBV7-8 and J usage is TRBJ2-7; D is ambiguous. CDR3 size: 14 residues. The V gene's germline CDR1 is SGHVS and CDR2 FQNEAQ. V was pared by 3 bases and J by 0 bases, with 9 bases between. The CDR3 nucleotides read TGTGCCAGCAGCTTTGGTGTAGTCTCCTACGAGCAGTACTTC. It specifies CASSFGVVSYEQYF.

CDR3 DNA: TGTGCCAGCAGCGTAGGAAATAGCGGGCCGCAAGAGACCCAGTACTTC. Its translation: CASSVGNSGPQETQYF. The chain couples TRBV9 to TRBJ2-5; 7 bases align to TRBD2. The CDR3 contains 16 residues. After removal of 0 bases from V and 2 bases from J, the junction contained 7 bases not matched to a gene. Germline-derived CDR1 and CDR2 are SGDLS and YYNGEE.